This entry lists 21 T cell receptor beta chains sequenced from one sample in a study of cytomegalovirus exposure and HLA in healthy donors. PCR was performed using 60 Vbeta and 13 Jbeta primers. Sequenced by immunoSEQ multiplex PCR; TCRdb stores in-frame clones only, minus some. The sample includes roughly 100,000 clones, more than 60% seen only once; the top ten take approximately 2.2%. The specimen sequenced was PBMCs. The origin of the receptors is a man under 40 in good health and CMV-seronegative.

The gene calls are TRBV7-3 and TRBJ2-2; possibly TRBD2 for D (6 bases). The V and J ends lost 8 bases and 4 bases respectively, with 26 bases between them. This CDR3 has 18 residues. CDR1 and CDR2 from the germline V gene are SGHTA and FQGTGA. CDR3 protein: CASRQRRDPGFSTGELFF. In nucleotides, the CDR3 is TGTGCCAGCCGCCAGAGGCGGGATCCAGGGTTTAGCACCGGGGAGCTGTTTTTT.

The J gene is TRBJ2-7, the V gene TRBV18, with 10 nucleotides matching TRBD1. Germline V gene sequence: CDR1 KGHSH, CDR2 LQKENI. V lost 2 bases and J lost 4; bases outside the gene matches: 2. This CDR3 has 14 residues. CDR3 in amino acids: CASSPRQGAYEQYF. The CDR3 region has the DNA TGTGCCAGCTCACCAAGACAGGGGGCTTACGAGCAGTACTTC.

The chain links TRBV6-6 to TRBJ1-2; the D is unclear. The ends were cut back, 2 bases at V and 7 bases at J, with 11 bases in the middle. The CDR3 consists of 13 residues. Looked up from germline, CDR1 is MNHNY and CDR2 is SVGAGI (reference sequence). CDR3 DNA sequence: TGTGCCAGCAGTTACGAGCCGTATGGTGGCTACACCTTC. Translation gives CASSYEPYGGYTF.

The V gene is TRBV7-7, the J gene TRBJ2-2; D perhaps matches TRBD1 (6 bases). Germline V gives CDR1 SSHAT, CDR2 FNYEAQ (reference sequence). Trimming stripped 2 bases from V and 5 bases from J, with 15 bases between. There are 16 residues in the CDR3. The CDR3 DNA follows: TGTGCCAGCAGCTTAAACTTAGGACAGCAGACCGGGGAGCTGTTTTTT. This codes for CASSLNLGQQTGELFF.

This rearrangement joins TRBV28 to TRBJ1-5, with 8 positions matching TRBD1. The J segment lost 6 bases and the V segment lost 10 bases, leaving 11 bases of the junction unmatched. Germline V gene data show CDR1 as MDHEN and CDR2 as SYDVKM. The CDR3 consists of 14 residues. The CDR3 loop reads CATYLRGTGQPQHF. CDR3 bases: TGTGCCACCTATCTCAGGGGGACAGGTCAGCCCCAGCATTTT.

This sequence joins TRBV6-5 and TRBJ2-7, with D possibly matching TRBD1 (5 bases). V was shortened by 0 bases and J by 1 base, with 7 bases between the two germline ends. CDR3 length: 14 residues. Germline assignment: CDR1 MNHEY and CDR2 SVGAGI. The CDR3: CASSYSQGSYEQYF. The CDR3 DNA reads as TGTGCCAGCAGTTACTCGCAGGGATCCTACGAGCAGTACTTC.

This chain uses TRBV7-8 with TRBJ2-3; D is unclear. The CDR3 has 13 amino acids. CDR1 is SGHVS, CDR2 FQNEAQ, per germline. Trimming shortened V by 3 bases and J by 2 bases, and 6 bases separated the two germline ends. DNA for the CDR3: TGTGCCAGCAGCTTTGGGCACACAGATACGCAGTATTTT. Translating gives CASSFGHTDTQYF.

The table lists this clone with a count of one. The CDR3 sequence is CASSLSRDRFYNEQFF. The CDR3 bases are TGCGCCAGCAGCTTAAGCCGGGACAGGTTCTACAATGAGCAGTTCTTC. The V call is TRBV5-1, the J call TRBJ2-1, with 8 nucleotides matching TRBD1. Germline V CDR1 and CDR2: SGHRS, YFSETQ. This CDR3 has 16 residues. V lost 2 bases and J lost 3; bases outside the gene matches: 7.

J is TRBJ1-4 and V is TRBV9; possibly TRBD1 for D (5 bases). The CDR3 length is 15 residues. The ends were cut back, 3 bases at V and 5 bases at J, with 14 bases in the middle. Germline V gene data show CDR1 as SGDLS and CDR2 as YYNGEE. The CDR3 is CASSAGGTPNEKLFF. CDR3 coding DNA: TGTGCCAGCAGCGCAGGAGGGACCCCAAATGAAAAACTGTTTTTT.

V is TRBV10-2 and J is TRBJ1-5; no clear D. Germline CDR1 WSHSY, CDR2 SAAADI. V lost 2 bases to trimming and J lost 9 bases, with 14 bases between them. The CDR3 sequence is 14 residues long. CDR3 sequence (DNA): TGCGCCAGCAGTGAGGGGAGGGCCGCTGCGCCCCAGCATTTT. Protein sequence: CASSEGRAAAPQHF.

The chain is built from TRBV5-4 and TRBJ2-7; D gene unclear. Trimming cost V 0 bases and J 3 bases, with 7 bases left between them. Germline-derived CDR1 and CDR2 are SGHNT and YYREEE (reference sequence). This CDR3 is built from 13 residues. This CDR3 reads CASSLDSYYEQYF. Here the CDR3 DNA reads TGTGCCAGCAGCTTGGACAGCTACTACGAGCAGTACTTC.

V usage is TRBV7-3 and J usage is TRBJ2-1, with 7 bases aligning to TRBD1. J gave up 10 bases and V 4 bases, and 7 bases lay outside the gene matches. The germline V gene has CDR1 SGHTA and CDR2 FQGTGA. The CDR3 covers 13 residues. Written as DNA, the CDR3 is TGTGCCAGCAGCTCTGACAGGGTAGGAGAGCAGTTCTTC. This encodes CASSSDRVGEQFF.

The chain is built from TRBV4-2 and TRBJ2-3, with 15 bases aligning to TRBD2. Per germline, CDR1 LGHNA and CDR2 YNFKEQ. With 3 bases clipped from V and 3 bases from J, the junction kept 4 bases outside the gene matches. This CDR3 has 17 amino acids. The CDR3 is CASSQRTSGRGTDTQYF. The CDR3 DNA is TGTGCCAGCAGCCAGAGGACTAGCGGGAGGGGAACAGATACGCAGTATTTT.

V is TRBV5-6 and J is TRBJ2-3, with 8 bases identical to TRBD2. The CDR3 is 15 amino acids. Germline CDR1 SGHDT, CDR2 YYEEEE. V dropped 2 bases and J dropped 4; count of bases not matched to a gene: 6. The DNA for the CDR3 is TGTGCCAGCAGCTTCCTGACTAGCGAGCCAGATACGCAGTATTTT. Translated, it gives CASSFLTSEPDTQYF. Variable domain in full (rest from reference TRBV5-6 and TRBJ2-3): DAGVTQSPTHLIKTRGQQVTLRCSPKSGHDTVSWYQQALGQGPQFIFQYYEEEERQRGNFPDRFSGHQFPNYSSELNVNALLLGDSALYLCASSFLTSEPDTQYFGPGTRLTVL.

The chain recombines TRBV6-5 with TRBJ2-3; 7 bases align to TRBD1. CDR1 and CDR2 (germline): MNHEY, SVGAGI. This CDR3 has 15 amino acids. Trimming removed 2 bases from V and 6 bases from J; junction bases left unmatched: 8. The CDR3: CASSYLGGASDTQYF. Here the CDR3 DNA reads TGTGCCAGCAGTTACCTAGGGGGCGCATCGGATACGCAGTATTTT.

The chain combines TRBV9 with TRBJ2-7; no reliable D call. Germline assignment: CDR1 SGDLS and CDR2 YYNGEE. CDR3 size: 13 residues. The V end was cut by 0 bases, the J end by 5 bases, with 9 bases between. As DNA, the CDR3 is TGTGCCAGCAGCGTAGATCTTCGGGACGAGCAGTACTTC. This encodes CASSVDLRDEQYF.

This clone was observed a single time. The chain uses TRBV9 and TRBJ2-7, with a possible D match to TRBD2 (5 bases). V was cut by 0 bases and J by 3 bases, with 10 bases left in between. The CDR3 has 14 residues. Per the germline V gene, CDR1 is SGDLS and CDR2 is YYNGEE. The CDR3 sequence: CASSVESAGYEQYF. CDR3 sequence (DNA): TGTGCCAGCAGCGTAGAGTCCGCGGGCTACGAGCAGTACTTC.

This clone was counted only a few times. This chain uses TRBV18 with TRBJ2-7, with 11 nucleotides matching TRBD2. Trimming removed 0 bases from V and 6 bases from J; junction bases left unmatched: 13. In germline, CDR1 is KGHSH, CDR2 LQKENI. The CDR3 runs 18 residues. CDR3 nucleotides: TGTGCCAGCTCACCACCGTCCCAAACTAGCGGGAGTAATCCCGAGCAGTACTTC. This translates into CASSPPSQTSGSNPEQYF.

The chain carries TRBV5-4 and TRBJ2-5; D uncertain. The CDR3 contains 13 residues. V shed 5 bases and J shed 3 bases, with 11 bases lying between them. Looked up from germline, CDR1 is SGHNT and CDR2 is YYREEE (reference sequence). The CDR3 is CASSFDTEETQYF. DNA for the CDR3: TGTGCCAGCAGTTTCGACACGGAAGAGACCCAGTACTTC. Full variable domain (remainder filled in from reference TRBV5-4 and TRBJ2-5): ETGVTQSPTHLIKTRGQQVTLRCSSQSGHNTVSWYQQALGQGPQFIFQYYREEENGRGNFPPRFSGLQFPNYSSELNVNALELDDSALYLCASSFDTEETQYFGPGTRLLVL.

V usage is TRBV7-2 and J usage is TRBJ2-5; 10 bases fit TRBD1. Germline CDR1 SGHTA, CDR2 FQGNSA. V shed 4 bases and J 4 bases; nucleotides not matched to a gene: 12. The CDR3 covers 17 residues. CDR3 sequence: CASSSFSPGQGRETQYF. The CDR3 coding sequence is TGTGCCAGCAGCTCGTTTTCCCCGGGACAGGGGAGAGAGACCCAGTACTTC.

This chain joins TRBV18 and TRBJ1-5; D may be TRBD1 (5 bases). The V and J ends lost 4 bases and 6 bases respectively, with 16 bases between them. Germline CDR1 KGHSH, CDR2 LQKENI. The CDR3 is 15 residues long. The CDR3 region has the DNA TGTGCCAGCTCACAGGGGAGGAGGGAGCGTCAGCCCCAGCATTTT. Amino acids: CASSQGRRERQPQHF. The complete variable domain, with remaining parts taken from reference TRBV18 and TRBJ1-5, reads NAGVMQNPRHLVRRRGQEARLRCSPMKGHSHVYWYRQLPEEGLKFMVYLQKENIIDESGMPKERFSAEFPKEGPSILRIQQVVRGDSAAYFCASSQGRRERQPQHFGDGTRLSIL.